The 27 T cell receptor beta chains given below trace back to one sample, sequenced in a study of T-cell reconstitution after alpha-beta-depleted transplantation in children. Unique molecular identifiers were built into the TCRbeta library. TCRdb itself ran the PCR reads through MiXCR, one entry per CDR3 protein. The sample contains hundreds of thousands of distinct CDR3 sequences, over 15% of which appear only once. The specimen comprised PBMCs from the stem cell graft donor, sampled from the stem cell graft. These receptors were collected from a human donor who donated a stem cell graft to a child with acute myeloid leukemia.

This clonotype was counted between two and nine times. This sequence joins TRBV20-1 and TRBJ1-4; D is unresolved. The CDR3 has 14 amino acids. The V end was cut by 3 bases, the J end by 3 bases, with 11 bases between. Germline V gives CDR1 DFQATT, CDR2 SNEGSKA (reference sequence). The CDR3, as DNA: TGCAGTGCTAGGAGGTCAGCTGCTAATGAAAAACTGTTTTTT. It specifies CSARRSAANEKLFF.

This clonotype was counted many times. This chain joins TRBV20-1 and TRBJ2-7; 10 nucleotides line up with TRBD1. The CDR3 extends over 16 amino acids. V lost 0 bases, J lost 4 bases, and 9 bases stayed unmatched. The germline CDR1 and CDR2 sequences are DFQATT and SNEGSKA (reference sequence). CDR3: CSARDETGQGRYEQYF. The CDR3 bases are TGCAGTGCTAGAGATGAGACGGGACAGGGGAGATACGAGCAGTACTTC.

The genes are TRBV11-2 and TRBJ2-7, with 8 bases matching TRBD2. The CDR3 is 18 amino acids. V was pared by 5 bases and J by 2 bases, with 17 bases of the junction left unmatched. CDR1 is SGHAT and CDR2 is FQNNGV in the germline V gene. CDR3 loop: CASSLRGTSGKFTYEQYF. In DNA form, the CDR3 reads TGTGCCAGCAGCCTCAGGGGTACTAGCGGAAAGTTTACCTACGAGCAGTACTTC. Drawing the rest from reference TRBV11-2 and TRBJ2-7, the complete variable domain is EAGVAQSPRYKIIEKRQSVAFWCNPISGHATLYWYQQILGQGPKLLIQFQNNGVVDDSQLPKDRFSAERLKGVDSTLKIQPAKLEDSAVYLCASSLRGTSGKFTYEQYFGPGTRLTVT.

Many counts were recorded for this clonotype. The chain links TRBV13 to TRBJ2-7, with TRBD1 matching over 11 bases. Trimming took 3 bases from V and 4 from J; bases not matched to a gene: 5. The CDR3 contains 15 residues. Germline-derived CDR1 and CDR2 are PRHDT and FYEKMQ (reference sequence). The CDR3 here is CASSFGTGGPYEQYF. DNA of the CDR3: TGTGCCAGCAGCTTCGGGACAGGGGGACCGTACGAGCAGTACTTC.

The sample holds many counts of this clonotype. The J gene is TRBJ2-1, the V gene TRBV4-3; TRBD1 agrees at 9 bases. Looked up from germline, CDR1 is LGHNA and CDR2 is YSLEER. The CDR3 covers 15 residues. The junction had 4 bases not matched to a gene; V was cut back by 0 bases and J by 7 bases. CDR3 amino acids: CASSQDGDRVNEQFF. The DNA for the CDR3 is TGCGCCAGCAGCCAAGATGGGGACAGGGTTAATGAGCAGTTCTTC.

V is TRBV10-3 and J is TRBJ2-3; 7 bases are a match to TRBD2. Trimming took 6 bases from V and 2 from J; bases not matched to a gene: 5. This CDR3 is built from 14 residues. Looked up from germline, CDR1 is ENHRY and CDR2 is SYGVKD. CDR3 region: CAIRGSGATDTQYF. The CDR3, as DNA: TGTGCCATCAGAGGGAGCGGGGCCACAGATACGCAGTATTTT.

This clonotype was observed at least ten times. The chain links TRBV20-1 to TRBJ2-1; 9 nucleotides align to TRBD2. The germline V gene encodes CDR1 DFQATT and CDR2 SNEGSKA (reference sequence). The CDR3 sequence is 16 residues long. With V trimmed by 1 base and J by 3 bases, 7 bases remained unmatched. The CDR3 protein is CSARVRAGGFYNEQFF. In DNA form, the CDR3 reads TGCAGTGCTAGAGTTCGCGCGGGGGGGTTCTACAATGAGCAGTTCTTC.

The V call is TRBV7-2, the J call TRBJ2-5; TRBD1 matches at 7 bases. The CDR3 has 14 residues. The J segment lost 3 bases and the V segment lost 4 bases, leaving 5 bases of the junction unmatched. In germline, CDR1 is SGHTA, CDR2 FQGNSA. The CDR3 sequence is CASSSRGGEETQYF. The CDR3 DNA is TGTGCCAGCAGCTCAAGAGGGGGCGAAGAGACCCAGTACTTC.

Many counts were recorded for this clonotype. The chain links TRBV4-3 to TRBJ2-7; tentatively, D is TRBD2 (5 bases). The V gene's germline CDR1 is LGHNA and CDR2 YSLEER. This CDR3 is 15 amino acids long. The ends were cut back, 0 bases at V and 6 bases at J, with 15 bases in the middle. The CDR3 nucleotides read TGCGCCAGCAGCCAAGATAGACGGCGGGCATTCGAGCAGTACTTC. Encoded protein: CASSQDRRRAFEQYF.

Many counts were recorded for this clonotype. The V gene is TRBV25-1, the J gene TRBJ2-2; tentative D call: TRBD1 (5 bases). In germline, CDR1 is MGHDK, CDR2 SYGVNS. The V and J ends lost 5 bases and 3 bases respectively, with 10 bases between them. CDR3 length equals 14 residues. CDR3 sequence reads: CASSQGVDTGELFF. In nucleotides, the CDR3 is TGTGCCAGCAGTCAAGGGGTGGACACCGGGGAGCTGTTTTTT.

This clonotype was recorded at least ten times. The chain couples TRBV20-1 to TRBJ1-4; D may be TRBD1 (6 bases). V was shortened by 6 bases and J by 2 bases, with 16 bases between the two germline ends. There are 15 residues in the CDR3. Per germline, CDR1 DFQATT and CDR2 SNEGSKA (reference sequence). The CDR3 nucleotides are TGCAGTGCCACTGCCCAGGGGACTACTAATGAAAAACTGTTTTTT. Translating it yields CSATAQGTTNEKLFF.

The chain has TRBV7-2 and TRBJ2-3, with 12 bases lining up with TRBD1. The CDR3 runs to 15 residues. Germline assignment: CDR1 SGHTA and CDR2 FQGNSA. Unmatched junction bases numbered 8, after V lost 6 bases and J lost 7 bases. The CDR3 DNA reads TGTGCCAGCAGAACCGGGACAGGGGGCGCGAATACGCAGTATTTT. Translation: CASRTGTGGANTQYF.

This clonotype was seen only a few times. The chain couples TRBV6-6 to TRBJ1-2; D remains ambiguous. The CDR3 totals 13 residues. Germline CDR1 is MNHNY and CDR2 is SVGAGI (reference sequence). V was cut by 4 bases and J by 6 bases, with 12 bases left in between. The DNA of the CDR3 is TGTGCCAGCAGTTCTTGGGATGAGGATGGCTACACCTTC. Its protein product is CASSSWDEDGYTF.

This clonotype was seen at least ten times. V usage is TRBV5-5 and J usage is TRBJ2-2, with no clear D. The CDR3 length is 15 residues. CDR1 is SGHKS, CDR2 YYEKEE, per germline (reference sequence). With 2 bases removed from V and 0 bases from J, the gap between germline ends came to 8 bases. The CDR3 sequence is CASSFTSTNTGELFF. The DNA for the CDR3 is TGTGCCAGCAGCTTCACCAGCACGAACACCGGGGAGCTGTTTTTT.

This clonotype was picked up a small number of times. The V call is TRBV24-1, the J call TRBJ2-1, with unresolved D. The ends were cut back, 4 bases at V and 2 bases at J, with 8 bases in the middle. Germline V gene lookup returns CDR1 KGHDR and CDR2 SFDVKD. This CDR3 comprises 14 residues. The CDR3 nucleotides are TGTGCCACCAGTGACAGTAGCCCCTACAATGAGCAGTTCTTC. Amino acids: CATSDSSPYNEQFF.

This clonotype was counted a single time. This sequence joins TRBV11-2 and TRBJ2-1, with 9 bases fitting TRBD2. Germline V gives CDR1 SGHAT, CDR2 FQNNGV. This CDR3 comprises 15 residues. V gave up 8 bases and J gave up 6 bases; unmatched junction bases: 11. In DNA, the CDR3 is TGTGCCAGCCTATTAGCGGGACTAGCTCCCAATGAGCAGTTCTTC. Residues: CASLLAGLAPNEQFF.

The rearrangement links TRBV30 to TRBJ1-5, with D hard to call. This CDR3 region has 13 residues. CDR1 is GTSNPN, CDR2 SVGIG, per germline (reference sequence). V was shortened by 5 bases and J by 4 bases, with 12 bases between the two germline ends. CDR3 region: CAWQGEGNQPQHF. CDR3 DNA sequence: TGTGCCTGGCAAGGTGAGGGTAATCAGCCCCAGCATTTT.

This clonotype showed up just a few times. J is TRBJ1-2 and V is TRBV14, with D maybe TRBD1 (5 bases). This CDR3 has 14 amino acids. Looked up from germline, CDR1 is SGHDN and CDR2 is FVKESK. V was cut by 1 base and J by 2 bases, with 8 bases left in between. CDR3 protein: CASSQASGNYGYTF. In nucleotides, the CDR3 is TGTGCCAGCAGCCAAGCGTCAGGGAACTATGGCTACACCTTC.

The CDR3 bases are TGTGCCAGCAGTCCTCGGATCACCTACGAGCAGTACTTC. This encodes CASSPRITYEQYF. The chain has TRBV7-2 and TRBJ2-7; D gene unclear. V was clipped by 6 bases and J by 2 bases, with 11 bases between them. Germline CDR1 reads SGHTA; CDR2 reads FQGNSA. The CDR3 contains 13 residues.

A note on this clonotype: A read error may explain this, as a much larger clone is one base away. This sequence joins TRBV7-2 and TRBJ2-1; no clear D. Trimming took off 5 bases at V and 9 bases at J, with 14 bases between the two ends. Germline CDR1 reads SGHTA; CDR2 reads FQGNSA. This CDR3 has 13 amino acids. This CDR3 reads CASSHDLQCEQFF. The CDR3 coding sequence is TGTGCCAGCAGCCATGACTTGCAGTGTGAGCAGTTCTTC.

Ten or more counts support this clonotype. The V gene is TRBV25-1, the J gene TRBJ2-7; 7 nucleotides align to TRBD1. Trimming took 6 bases from V and 4 from J; bases not matched to a gene: 6. CDR1 and CDR2 (germline): MGHDK, SYGVNS. The CDR3 has 13 amino acids. The CDR3 loop is CASRRGQSYEQYF. As DNA, the CDR3 is TGTGCCAGCAGACGGGGACAGAGTTACGAGCAGTACTTC.

This chain links TRBV28 with TRBJ1-5; 7 bases match TRBD1. The V segment lost 6 bases and the J segment 6 bases; nucleotides outside the gene matches: 8. Germline V gene data show CDR1 as MDHEN and CDR2 as SYDVKM. The CDR3 loop spans 14 amino acids. This chain's CDR3 is CASSPLRTGQPQHF. In DNA, the CDR3 is TGTGCCAGCAGCCCTCTTAGGACAGGTCAGCCCCAGCATTTT.

This clonotype turned up a few times. At one end the junction does not follow the germline gene, possibly because of a read error. The chain links TRBV29-1 to TRBJ2-6, with a weak D call TRBD2 (6 bases). The CDR3 has 17 residues. Germline V CDR1 and CDR2: SQVTM, ANQGSEA. The CDR3: CSVAGTASISGADVLTF. The CDR3 coding sequence is TGCAGCGTAGCCGGGACTGCCTCCATCTCTGGGGCCGACGTCCTGACTTTC.

Many counts were recorded for this clonotype. The chain links TRBV20-1 to TRBJ2-5, with unresolved D. Germline CDR1 is DFQATT and CDR2 is SNEGSKA (reference sequence). The CDR3 spans 11 residues. Trimming removed 0 bases at V and 6 bases at J, with 5 bases between. CDR3: CSARERQTQYF. The DNA of the CDR3 is TGCAGTGCTAGAGAGAGGCAGACCCAGTACTTC.

This clonotype appeared once. V is TRBV6-2 or TRBV6-3 and J is TRBJ1-5; 7 bases are shared with TRBD1. The CDR3 has 14 amino acids. Germline loops: CDR1 MNHEY, CDR2 SVGEGT. V shed 8 bases and J 6 bases; nucleotides not matched to a gene: 10. CDR3 coding DNA: TGTGCCAGCGGAACGACAGGGTCTTTTCAGCCCCAGCATTTT. This codes for CASGTTGSFQPQHF.

This clonotype was counted many times. The chain joins TRBV12-3 or TRBV12-4 to TRBJ2-3; 8 nucleotides line up with TRBD2. V lost 5 bases, J lost 5 bases, and 3 bases stayed unmatched. The CDR3 has 13 amino acids. CDR3 bases: TGTGCCAGCAGTACGGGACTAGAAGATACGCAGTATTTT. This translates into CASSTGLEDTQYF.

Many counts were recorded for this clonotype. This chain uses TRBV20-1 with TRBJ2-5; 9 bases match TRBD1. In germline, CDR1 is DFQATT, CDR2 SNEGSKA (reference sequence). This CDR3 has 15 residues. The V gene end was trimmed by 0 bases and the J gene end by 3 bases; junction bases not matched to a gene: 5. The CDR3 region is CSAREKQGAKETQYF. CDR3 sequence (DNA): TGCAGTGCTAGAGAGAAACAGGGGGCTAAAGAGACCCAGTACTTC.